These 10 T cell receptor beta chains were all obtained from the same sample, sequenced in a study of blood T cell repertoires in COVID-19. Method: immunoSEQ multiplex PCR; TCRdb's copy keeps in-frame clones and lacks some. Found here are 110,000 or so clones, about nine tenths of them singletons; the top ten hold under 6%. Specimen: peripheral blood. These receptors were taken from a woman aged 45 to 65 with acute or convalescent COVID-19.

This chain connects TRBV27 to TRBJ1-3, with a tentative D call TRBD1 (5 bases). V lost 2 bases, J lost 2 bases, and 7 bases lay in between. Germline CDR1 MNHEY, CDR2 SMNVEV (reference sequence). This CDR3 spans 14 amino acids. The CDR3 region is CASSLARAGNTIYF. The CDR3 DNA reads TGTGCCAGCAGTTTAGCCAGGGCTGGAAACACCATATATTTT.

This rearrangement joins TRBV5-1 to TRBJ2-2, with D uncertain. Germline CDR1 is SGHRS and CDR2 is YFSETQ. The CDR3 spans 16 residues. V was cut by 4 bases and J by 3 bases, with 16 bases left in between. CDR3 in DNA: TGCGCCAGCAGCCTAACCTCGATGGTCTACACCGGGGAGCTGTTTTTT. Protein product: CASSLTSMVYTGELFF.

The CDR3: CASSQVGPGYYLDNEQFF. As DNA, the CDR3 is TGTGCCAGCAGCCAAGTCGGTCCCGGATACTATCTAGACAATGAGCAGTTCTTC. The rearrangement joins TRBV14 to TRBJ2-1; unclear D gene. CDR1 SGHDN and CDR2 FVKESK come from the germline V gene. The CDR3 spans 18 residues. Trimming cost V 1 base and J 5 bases, with 21 bases left between them. The complete variable domain, with remaining parts taken from reference TRBV14 and TRBJ2-1, reads EAGVTQFPSHSVIEKGQTVTLRCDPISGHDNLYWYRRVMGKEIKFLLHFVKESKQDESGMPNNRFLAERTGGTYSTLKVQPAELEDSGVYFCASSQVGPGYYLDNEQFFGPGTRLTVL.

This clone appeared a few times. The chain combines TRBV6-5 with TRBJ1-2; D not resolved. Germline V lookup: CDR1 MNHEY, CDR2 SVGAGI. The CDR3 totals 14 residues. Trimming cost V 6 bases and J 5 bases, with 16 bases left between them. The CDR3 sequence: CASRHDSASYGYTF. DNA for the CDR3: TGTGCCAGCAGGCATGACTCTGCTAGTTATGGCTACACCTTC.

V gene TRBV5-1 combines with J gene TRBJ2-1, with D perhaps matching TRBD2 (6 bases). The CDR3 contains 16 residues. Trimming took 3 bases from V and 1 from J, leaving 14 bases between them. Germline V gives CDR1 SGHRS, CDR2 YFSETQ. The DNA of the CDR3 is TGCGCCAGCAGCTCCTCTGGGACTCCTTCCTACAATGAGCAGTTCTTC. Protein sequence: CASSSSGTPSYNEQFF.

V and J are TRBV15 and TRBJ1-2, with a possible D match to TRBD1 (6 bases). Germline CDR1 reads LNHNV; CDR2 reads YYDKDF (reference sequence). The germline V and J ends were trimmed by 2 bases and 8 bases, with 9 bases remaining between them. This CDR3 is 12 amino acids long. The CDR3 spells CATSRSGQGYTF. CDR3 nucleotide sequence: TGTGCCACCAGCAGATCCGGACAGGGCTACACCTTC.

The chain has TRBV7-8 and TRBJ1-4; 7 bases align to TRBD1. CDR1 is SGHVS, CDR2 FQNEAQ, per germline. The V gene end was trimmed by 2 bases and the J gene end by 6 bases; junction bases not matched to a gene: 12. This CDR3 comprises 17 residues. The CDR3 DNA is TGTGCCAGCAGCTTACTCTCTTCCAGGGGGAAGGATGAAAAACTGTTTTTT. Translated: CASSLLSSRGKDEKLFF.

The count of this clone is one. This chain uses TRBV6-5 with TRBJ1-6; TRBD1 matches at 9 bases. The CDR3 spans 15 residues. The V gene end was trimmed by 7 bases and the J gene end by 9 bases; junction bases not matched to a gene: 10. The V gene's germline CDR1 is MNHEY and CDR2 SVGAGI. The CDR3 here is CASTHPGQGSSPLHF. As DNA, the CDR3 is TGTGCCAGCACCCACCCGGGACAGGGAAGTTCACCCCTCCACTTT.

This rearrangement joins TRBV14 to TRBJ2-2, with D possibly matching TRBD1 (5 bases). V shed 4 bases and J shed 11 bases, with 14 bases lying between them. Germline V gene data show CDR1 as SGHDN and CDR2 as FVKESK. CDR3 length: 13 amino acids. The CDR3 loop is CASSPRRRTELFF. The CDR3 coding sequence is TGTGCCAGCAGCCCGAGACGCAGGACAGAGCTGTTTTTT.

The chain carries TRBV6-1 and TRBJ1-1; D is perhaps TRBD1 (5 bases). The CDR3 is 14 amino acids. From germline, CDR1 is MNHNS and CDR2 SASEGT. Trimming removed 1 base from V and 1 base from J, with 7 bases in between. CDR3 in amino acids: CASSEDRTNTEAFF. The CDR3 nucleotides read TGTGCCAGCAGTGAAGACAGGACGAACACTGAAGCTTTCTTT.